These T cell receptor beta chains were read from a single sample in a study of hypomethylating agent response in myelodysplastic syndrome. Data came from immunoSEQ multiplex PCR; TCRdb stores just in-frame clones and leaves some out. The sample records 1,500 to 2,000 clones, about four fifths being singletons. The sample here was bone marrow, taken before or after starting hypomethylating agent treatment for myelodysplastic syndrome (not recorded which). The receptors derive from a human donor with myelodysplastic syndrome. The CDR3 runs from the conserved cysteine through the conserved F or W. Each record gives: J gene, V gene, CDR3 length, D gene, clone size, CDR3 protein, CDR3 DNA. A D gene is named only where the DNA matches it firmly. Not all rows give a size; the values are once, few, many and, for expanded clones, a class.

>TRBJ2-1|TRBV5-5|15|TRBD1|NA
CASSSVGQGYNEQFF
TGTGCCAGCAGCAGCGTGGGACAGGGTTACAATGAGCAGTTCTTC
>TRBJ2-7|TRBV12-5|18|NA|NA
CASGLATLPTVFSYEQYF
TGTGCTAGTGGTTTGGCGACCTTGCCGACAGTATTCTCCTACGAGCAGTACTTC
>TRBJ2-7|TRBV11-2|15|TRBD1|NA
CASSFRDRGRDEQYF
TGTGCCAGCAGCTTCCGGGACAGGGGGCGCGACGAGCAGTACTTC
>TRBJ2-3|TRBV5-1|16|TRBD2|NA
CASSQSTSGDGDTQYF
TGCGCCAGCAGCCAATCGACTAGCGGGGACGGAGATACGCAGTATTTT
>TRBJ2-3|TRBV28|15|TRBD1|NA
CASSPGQGHTDTQYF
TGTGCCAGCAGTCCGGGACAGGGGCACACAGATACGCAGTATTTT
>TRBJ2-6|TRBV5-1|18|TRBD2|NA
CASSLVAGGTLGANVLTF
TGCGCCAGCAGCTTGGTAGCGGGAGGTACTCTGGGGGCCAACGTCCTGACTTTC
>TRBJ2-3|TRBV7-9|14|TRBD2|NA
CASSRGLAADTQYF
TGTGCCAGCAGCCGGGGACTAGCTGCCGATACGCAGTATTTT
>TRBJ2-2|TRBV27|18|TRBD1|NA
CASSSLTGTGDITGELFF
TGTGCCAGCAGCTCCTTAACCGGGACAGGGGACATCACCGGGGAGCTGTTTTTT
>TRBJ2-7|TRBV7-9|12|NA|NA
CASSYSSSEQYF
TGTGCCAGCAGCTACAGTTCCTCCGAGCAGTACTTC
>TRBJ1-2|TRBV18|13|NA|NA
CASSPHRDEGYTF
TGTGCCAGCTCACCACACAGGGACGAGGGCTACACCTTC
>TRBJ1-2|TRBV6-4|15|TRBD1|NA
CASRGGTGDNYGYTF
TGTGCCAGCAGGGGGGGGACAGGGGACAACTATGGCTACACCTTC
>TRBJ1-6|TRBV6-6|15|TRBD1|few
CASSPTGQGVSPLHF
TGTGCCAGCAGCCCCACTGGACAGGGGGTTTCACCCCTCCACTTT
>TRBJ2-2|TRBV25-1|17|TRBD2|few
CASSDSGAGGVTGELFF
TGTGCCAGCAGTGATTCTGGAGCGGGAGGGGTCACCGGGGAGCTGTTTTTT
>TRBJ1-4|TRBV5-5|16|TRBD1|few
CASSPGQGLLGEKLFF
TGTGCCAGCAGCCCGGGACAGGGTTTGTTAGGTGAAAAACTGTTTTTT
>TRBJ1-2|TRBV30|12|NA|NA
CAWRTVNYGYTF
TGTGCCTGGAGAACAGTTAACTATGGCTACACCTTC
>TRBJ2-3|TRBV5-1|14|NA|NA
CASSQRQRTDTQYF
TGCGCCAGCAGCCAGAGACAGCGCACAGATACGCAGTATTTT
>TRBJ2-2|TRBV10-3|18|NA|few
CAISEWWLGGERTGELFF
TGTGCCATCAGTGAGTGGTGGTTGGGGGGTGAACGCACCGGGGAGCTGTTTTTT
>TRBJ2-3|TRBV7-8|15|TRBD2|once
CASSLTSGRKDTQYF
TGTGCCAGCAGCTTAACTAGCGGGCGAAAGGATACGCAGTATTTT
>TRBJ2-1|TRBV10-3|11|NA|NA
CAISEFRIQFF
TGTGCCATCAGTGAATTTAGGATACAGTTCTTC
>TRBJ2-7|TRBV5-6|14|TRBD1|NA
CASSSGQGPYEQYF
TGTGCCAGCAGCTCGGGACAGGGTCCGTATGAGCAGTACTTC
>TRBJ1-1|TRBV6-5|15|NA|NA
CASSYSPSSNTEAFF
TGTGCCAGCAGTTACTCTCCCTCATCGAACACTGAAGCTTTCTTT
>TRBJ2-1|TRBV29-1|16|TRBD2|NA
CSVYTREGGSYNEQFF
TGCAGCGTTTACACCCGGGAGGGGGGCTCCTACAATGAGCAGTTCTTC
>TRBJ2-3|TRBV5-6|14|NA|NA
CACGVSGSTDTQYF
TGTGCGTGTGGGGTTAGCGGATCCACAGATACGCAGTATTTT
>TRBJ2-2|TRBV6-5|15|TRBD2|NA
CASRTSGGHTGELFF
TGTGCCAGCAGAACTAGCGGGGGGCACACCGGGGAGCTGTTTTTT
>TRBJ1-6|TRBV5-6|14|TRBD1|NA
CASSNRGYNSPLHF
TGTGCCAGCAGCAACAGGGGTTATAATTCACCCCTCCACTTT
>TRBJ2-6|TRBV27|16|TRBD1|NA
CASSSGTGSGANVLTF
TGTGCCAGCAGTTCCGGGACAGGCTCTGGGGCCAACGTCCTGACTTTC
>TRBJ1-1|TRBV21-1|13|NA|once
CASYGQGNTEAFF
TGTGCCAGCTACGGACAGGGGAACACTGAAGCTTTCTTT
>TRBJ2-7|TRBV30|16|TRBD2|NA
CAWKPGGLAGPYEQYF
TGTGCCTGGAAACCAGGTGGCCTAGCGGGCCCCTACGAGCAGTACTTC
>TRBJ2-1|TRBV11-2|14|NA|NA
CASSGLLAGNEQFF
TGTGCCAGCAGCGGCCTGCTAGCCGGCAATGAGCAGTTCTTC
>TRBJ1-4|TRBV19|12|NA|NA
CATAEGVGKLFF
TGTGCCACCGCCGAGGGGGTGGGGAAACTGTTTTTT
>TRBJ2-1|TRBV5-4|15|TRBD2|NA
CASSLGRGGYNEQFF
TGTGCCAGCAGCTTGGGTCGGGGGGGCTACAATGAGCAGTTCTTC
>TRBJ2-5|TRBV7-3|15|TRBD1|NA
CASNKGTGSQETQYF
TGTGCCAGCAATAAAGGGACAGGTAGCCAAGAGACCCAGTACTTC
>TRBJ1-2|TRBV4-2|13|NA|NA
CASSALGAGGYTF
TGTGCCAGCAGCGCACTAGGCGCGGGAGGCTACACCTTC
>TRBJ1-5|TRBV10-2|12|TRBD1|NA
CASRGQNQPQHF
TGCGCCAGCAGGGGACAGAATCAGCCCCAGCATTTT
>TRBJ2-1|TRBV19|16|TRBD2|NA
CASSIDASGSSNEQFF
TGTGCCAGTAGTATAGACGCTAGCGGGAGTTCTAATGAGCAGTTCTTC
>TRBJ2-1|TRBV7-3|15|NA|NA
CASSLGVGAYNEQFF
TGTGCCAGCAGCTTAGGGGTGGGGGCCTACAATGAGCAGTTCTTC
>TRBJ1-6|TRBV1|23|NA|few
CTSSQDEGRLVRTPLVGNSPLHF
TGCACCAGCAGCCAAGACGAGGGTCGATTGGTTCGAACACCCCTCGTGGGAAATTCACCCCTCCACTTT
>TRBJ1-1|TRBV5-6|14|NA|NA
CASSLDRVNTEAFF
TGTGCCAGCAGCTTGGACAGGGTGAACACTGAAGCTTTCTTT
>TRBJ2-7|TRBV4-1|16|NA|NA
CASSHITGKSSYEQYF
TGCGCCAGCAGCCACATTACAGGGAAAAGCTCCTACGAGCAGTACTTC
>TRBJ2-7|TRBV19|14|NA|NA
CASSISGQRYEQYF
TGTGCCAGTAGTATTTCTGGTCAACGGTACGAGCAGTACTTC
>TRBJ1-3|TRBV10-3|16|TRBD1|NA
CAISSTGGASGNTIYF
TGTGCCATCAGTTCGACAGGGGGCGCGTCTGGAAACACCATATATTTT
>TRBJ1-2|TRBV20-1|11|NA|NA
CSARDSYGYTF
TGCAGTGCTAGAGACAGCTATGGCTACACCTTC
>TRBJ2-7|TRBV5-6|15|TRBD2|few
CASSLGASGIYEQYF
TGTGCCAGCAGCTTGGGGGCTAGCGGGATCTACGAGCAGTACTTC
>TRBJ2-7|TRBV10-3|15|NA|NA
CATYLGGQKAYEQYF
TGTGCCACCTATCTGGGAGGTCAAAAGGCCTACGAGCAGTACTTC
>TRBJ1-5|TRBV19|15|TRBD1|few
CASSLWDRNNQPQHF
TGTGCCAGTAGTCTATGGGACAGGAACAATCAGCCCCAGCATTTT
>TRBJ1-1|TRBV14|13|NA|few
CASSSKMNTEAFF
TGTGCCAGCAGCTCGAAGATGAACACTGAAGCTTTCTTT